Listed below are T cell receptor beta chains from one sample, sequenced in a study of shared clonotypes between healthy human individuals. Produced via immunoSEQ multiplex PCR; TCRdb's table is partial and in-frame only. The table has almost 750,000 clones, approximately 77% seen once. The sample consisted of memory CD4+ T cells sorted from blood. Receptor source: a woman aged 25 to 45 in good health. The CDR3 runs from the conserved cysteine through the conserved F or W. The order of the fields is J gene, V gene, clone size, D gene, CDR3 protein, CDR3 DNA. A D gene is named only where the DNA matches it firmly. Size values are once, few and many counts, or a class for expanded clones, and some rows have none.

j_gene: TRBJ2-5
v_gene: TRBV5-4
abundance: once
d_gene: .
CDR3aa: CASTSGGGRGETQYF
CDR3nt: TGTGCCAGCACCTCTGGTGGGGGAAGAGGGGAGACCCAGTACTTC

j_gene: TRBJ2-3
v_gene: TRBV28
abundance: once
d_gene: TRBD2
CDR3aa: CASTVSAGGRTDTQYF
CDR3nt: TGTGCCAGCACCGTTTCGGCGGGAGGGCGCACAGATACGCAGTATTTT

j_gene: TRBJ2-7
v_gene: TRBV5-1
abundance: .
d_gene: .
CDR3aa: CASALSRGLQYEQYF
CDR3nt: TGCGCCAGCGCACTTTCTAGAGGCCTCCAGTACGAGCAGTACTTC

j_gene: TRBJ1-2
v_gene: TRBV2
abundance: .
d_gene: .
CDR3aa: CASSGHYGYTF
CDR3nt: TGTGCCAGCAGTGGGCACTATGGCTACACCTTC

j_gene: TRBJ2-1
v_gene: TRBV4-1
abundance: once
d_gene: TRBD1
CDR3aa: CASSQVPGQGPDEQFF
CDR3nt: TGCGCCAGCAGCCAAGTTCCGGGACAGGGGCCAGATGAGCAGTTCTTC

j_gene: TRBJ2-7
v_gene: TRBV6-5
abundance: .
d_gene: .
CDR3aa: CASSGPGSSSYEQYF
CDR3nt: TGTGCCAGCAGTGGTCCGGGATCGAGCTCCTACGAGCAGTACTTC

j_gene: TRBJ1-1
v_gene: TRBV5-5
abundance: .
d_gene: TRBD1
CDR3aa: CASSLGGGQARNTEAFF
CDR3nt: TGTGCCAGCAGCTTGGGCGGAGGACAGGCACGGAACACTGAAGCTTTCTTT

j_gene: TRBJ2-1
v_gene: TRBV6-6
abundance: .
d_gene: TRBD1
CDR3aa: CASRMDRDQFF
CDR3nt: TGTGCCAGCAGGATGGACAGGGATCAGTTCTTC

j_gene: TRBJ2-7
v_gene: TRBV28
abundance: .
d_gene: TRBD2
CDR3aa: CASSSRQWIAGGAPYEQYF
CDR3nt: TGTGCCAGCAGTTCCCGTCAATGGATAGCGGGAGGGGCCCCATACGAGCAGTACTTC

j_gene: TRBJ1-4
v_gene: TRBV28
abundance: .
d_gene: .
CDR3aa: CASSSYRQVNEKLFF
CDR3nt: TGTGCCAGCAGTTCCTATCGACAGGTTAATGAAAAACTGTTTTTT

j_gene: TRBJ2-1
v_gene: TRBV28
abundance: .
d_gene: TRBD1
CDR3aa: CASRTRQGASYNEQFF
CDR3nt: TGTGCCAGCAGAACACGCCAGGGGGCCTCCTACAATGAGCAGTTCTTC

j_gene: TRBJ2-7
v_gene: TRBV2
abundance: .
d_gene: .
CDR3aa: CASSDFLWAANTYEQYF
CDR3nt: TGTGCCAGCAGTGATTTTTTGTGGGCAGCCAACACCTACGAGCAGTACTTC

j_gene: TRBJ2-5
v_gene: TRBV11-3
abundance: .
d_gene: .
CDR3aa: CASSLGAFPEDETQYF
CDR3nt: TGTGCCAGCAGCTTAGGTGCTTTTCCGGAAGATGAGACCCAGTACTTC

j_gene: TRBJ1-4
v_gene: TRBV5-1
abundance: .
d_gene: TRBD1
CDR3aa: CASSFAGQGGGANEKLFF
CDR3nt: TGCGCCAGCAGCTTCGCAGGACAGGGAGGAGGGGCTAATGAAAAACTGTTTTTT

j_gene: TRBJ2-7
v_gene: TRBV13
abundance: .
d_gene: .
CDR3aa: CASRVAGRAYEQYF
CDR3nt: TGTGCCAGCAGAGTCGCAGGGCGGGCCTACGAGCAGTACTTC

j_gene: TRBJ1-3
v_gene: TRBV19
abundance: .
d_gene: .
CDR3aa: CASSITRTSGNTIYF
CDR3nt: TGTGCCAGTAGTATTACGAGGACCTCTGGAAACACCATATATTTT

j_gene: TRBJ2-3
v_gene: TRBV10-1
abundance: .
d_gene: TRBD2
CDR3aa: CASSETSGTWGTQYF
CDR3nt: TGCGCCAGCAGTGAGACTAGCGGGACCTGGGGTACGCAGTATTTT

j_gene: TRBJ2-1
v_gene: TRBV9
abundance: .
d_gene: .
CDR3aa: CASSPPPWGTEDNEQFF
CDR3nt: TGTGCCAGCAGCCCTCCCCCATGGGGGACGGAAGACAATGAGCAGTTCTTC

j_gene: TRBJ2-2
v_gene: TRBV5-4
abundance: .
d_gene: TRBD1
CDR3aa: CASSLSYRGRAGELFF
CDR3nt: TGTGCCAGCAGCTTGTCCTACAGGGGTCGGGCCGGGGAGCTGTTTTTT

j_gene: TRBJ2-7
v_gene: TRBV6-1
abundance: .
d_gene: .
CDR3aa: CASSRGSIYEQYF
CDR3nt: TGTGCCAGCAGTCGAGGGTCGATTTACGAGCAGTACTTC

j_gene: TRBJ2-6
v_gene: TRBV2
abundance: .
d_gene: .
CDR3aa: CASSGGDGANVLTF
CDR3nt: TGTGCCAGCAGTGGAGGGGACGGGGCCAACGTCCTGACTTTC

j_gene: TRBJ2-3
v_gene: TRBV25-1
abundance: .
d_gene: TRBD2
CDR3aa: CATMTSGRVSDTQYF
CDR3nt: TGTGCCACCATGACTAGCGGGAGAGTCTCAGATACGCAGTATTTT

j_gene: TRBJ2-1
v_gene: TRBV5-4
abundance: .
d_gene: .
CDR3aa: CASSLVGSYNEQFF
CDR3nt: TGTGCCAGCAGCTTGGTCGGTTCCTACAATGAGCAGTTCTTC

j_gene: TRBJ2-1
v_gene: TRBV5-1
abundance: .
d_gene: .
CDR3aa: CASSLDAGSSYNEQFF
CDR3nt: TGCGCCAGCAGCTTGGATGCGGGGAGCTCCTACAATGAGCAGTTCTTC

j_gene: TRBJ1-1
v_gene: TRBV10-3
abundance: .
d_gene: TRBD1
CDR3aa: CAIRVGQGNTEAFF
CDR3nt: TGTGCCATCAGAGTCGGACAGGGGAACACTGAAGCTTTCTTT

j_gene: TRBJ2-1
v_gene: TRBV29-1
abundance: .
d_gene: .
CDR3aa: CSVDPAGFEQFF
CDR3nt: TGCAGCGTTGACCCGGCAGGTTTTGAGCAGTTCTTC

j_gene: TRBJ2-7
v_gene: TRBV11-2
abundance: once
d_gene: TRBD2
CDR3aa: CASRRQRELTEQYF
CDR3nt: TGTGCCAGCAGACGCCAGCGGGAGTTAACCGAGCAGTACTTC

j_gene: TRBJ1-1
v_gene: TRBV5-8
abundance: .
d_gene: TRBD1
CDR3aa: CARVETGRRDTEAFF
CDR3nt: TGTGCCAGGGTCGAGACAGGGAGACGGGACACTGAAGCTTTCTTT

j_gene: TRBJ2-5
v_gene: TRBV18
abundance: .
d_gene: TRBD2
CDR3aa: CASSLGLQETQYF
CDR3nt: TGTGCCAGCTCACTGGGACTACAAGAGACCCAGTACTTC

j_gene: TRBJ2-7
v_gene: TRBV11-2
abundance: once
d_gene: TRBD1
CDR3aa: CASSLSGQGRLVQYF
CDR3nt: TGTGCCAGCAGCTTATCGGGACAGGGACGGTTGGTGCAGTACTTC

j_gene: TRBJ1-1
v_gene: TRBV29-1
abundance: .
d_gene: TRBD1
CDR3aa: CSVESRQGARTEAFF
CDR3nt: TGCAGCGTTGAATCCCGACAGGGGGCTAGGACTGAAGCTTTCTTT

j_gene: TRBJ1-2
v_gene: TRBV7-8
abundance: .
d_gene: .
CDR3aa: CASSAQQGPYGYTF
CDR3nt: TGTGCCAGCAGCGCGCAACAGGGACCATATGGCTACACCTTC

j_gene: TRBJ2-7
v_gene: TRBV4-1
abundance: .
d_gene: TRBD2
CDR3aa: CASSRTLGSSGSNEQYF
CDR3nt: TGCGCCAGCAGCCGTACTTTGGGGAGTAGCGGGAGTAACGAGCAGTACTTC

j_gene: TRBJ1-1
v_gene: TRBV7-9
abundance: .
d_gene: .
CDR3aa: CASSSTPFEAFF
CDR3nt: TGTGCCAGCAGCTCTACTCCTTTTGAAGCTTTCTTT

j_gene: TRBJ2-7
v_gene: TRBV10-1
abundance: .
d_gene: .
CDR3aa: CAIPSGSYEQYF
CDR3nt: TGCGCCATCCCCTCCGGATCCTACGAGCAGTACTTC

j_gene: TRBJ2-7
v_gene: TRBV7-2
abundance: .
d_gene: .
CDR3aa: CASSYRRGAAEQYF
CDR3nt: TGTGCCAGCAGCTATCGCAGGGGAGCAGCCGAGCAGTACTTC

j_gene: TRBJ2-7
v_gene: TRBV19
abundance: .
d_gene: .
CDR3aa: CASSPPGYLYEQYF
CDR3nt: TGTGCCAGTAGTCCACCAGGGTATCTCTACGAGCAGTACTTC

j_gene: TRBJ2-3
v_gene: TRBV11-2
abundance: .
d_gene: TRBD2
CDR3aa: CASSSRSGSSDTQYF
CDR3nt: TGTGCCAGCAGCTCACGTAGCGGGAGCTCAGATACGCAGTATTTT

j_gene: TRBJ2-1
v_gene: TRBV7-6
abundance: few
d_gene: TRBD2
CDR3aa: CASSSTTSGTTAGNEQFF
CDR3nt: TGTGCCAGCAGCTCGACGACTAGCGGGACCACCGCGGGGAATGAGCAGTTCTTC

j_gene: TRBJ1-1
v_gene: TRBV28
abundance: .
d_gene: .
CDR3aa: CASSLLQGGNTEAFF
CDR3nt: TGTGCCAGCAGTTTACTACAGGGCGGAAACACTGAAGCTTTCTTT

j_gene: TRBJ1-1
v_gene: TRBV28
abundance: .
d_gene: TRBD1
CDR3aa: CASSLTGTANTEAFF
CDR3nt: TGTGCCAGCAGTCTGACCGGGACAGCGAACACTGAAGCTTTCTTT

j_gene: TRBJ1-5
v_gene: TRBV18
abundance: .
d_gene: .
CDR3aa: CASSPELNQPQHF
CDR3nt: TGTGCCAGCTCACCGGAACTAAATCAGCCCCAGCATTTT

j_gene: TRBJ2-1
v_gene: TRBV14
abundance: .
d_gene: TRBD1
CDR3aa: CASSQGSGTEYNEQFF
CDR3nt: TGTGCCAGCAGCCAAGGTTCCGGGACAGAATACAATGAGCAGTTCTTC